This entry lists 19 T cell receptor beta chains sequenced from one sample in a study of T cells in Graves' hyperthyroidism and ophthalmopathy. The TCR beta CDR3 regions underwent amplification using RNA transcripts as the source. The study used the HTBI primer set for a first-round RT-PCR of the TCR CDR3. TCRdb used MiXCR to reprocess the multiplex PCR reads, holding one entry per CDR3 protein. This table holds 750,000 to 950,000 distinct CDR3 sequences, more than 30% found once. The sample taken for sequencing was blood. These receptors originate from a man between 18 and 29 years old with Graves' hyperthyroidism.

This clonotype was seen many times. This chain connects TRBV2 to TRBJ2-2, with D perhaps given as TRBD1 or TRBD2 (5 bases each). The CDR3 is 15 amino acids. CDR1 SNHLY and CDR2 FYNNEI come from the germline V gene. With 8 bases removed from V and 5 bases from J, the gap between germline ends came to 18 bases. In DNA form, the CDR3 reads TGTGCCAGCCATGGGGGAGCTCCAAGGACCGGGGAGCTGTTTTTT. Encoded protein: CASHGGAPRTGELFF. The full variable domain, in which reference TRBV2 and TRBJ2-2 provide the parts outside the CDR3, is EPEVTQTPSHQVTQMGQEVILRCVPISNHLYFYWYRQILGQKVEFLVSFYNNEISEKSEIFDDQFSVERPDGSNFTLKIRSTKLEDSAMYFCASHGGAPRTGELFFGEGSRLTVL.

The table lists this clonotype with a few counts. Compared with germline, one end of the junction differs, possibly owing to a read error. The chain has TRBV6-5 and TRBJ1-5; 7 bases are shared with TRBD1. Germline V lookup: CDR1 MNHEY, CDR2 SVGAGI. The CDR3 covers 15 residues. The CDR3 nucleotides are TGTGCCAGCAGTAACTCCGGGACAGTACATCAGCCCCAGCATTTT. Amino acids: CASSNSGTVHQPQHF.

This clonotype has just a few counts. V usage is TRBV19 and J usage is TRBJ2-2, with D tentatively TRBD1 (5 bases). The ends were cut back, 4 bases at V and 1 base at J, with 13 bases in the middle. Germline CDR1 reads LNHDA; CDR2 reads SQIVND (reference sequence). This CDR3 is 16 amino acids long. CDR3 protein: CASSTLAGKNTGELFF. For the CDR3, the DNA is TGTGCCAGTAGTACTCTTGCAGGGAAGAACACCGGGGAGCTGTTTTTT.

This clonotype was seen a few times. The chain carries TRBV9 and TRBJ2-2, with 8 bases that match TRBD1. The CDR3 sequence is 15 residues long. V was clipped by 2 bases and J by 5 bases; unmatched bases: 5. Germline loops: CDR1 SGDLS, CDR2 YYNGEE. The CDR3 reads CASSVTGARTGELFF. In DNA, the CDR3 is TGTGCCAGCAGCGTGACAGGGGCGAGGACCGGGGAGCTGTTTTTT.

The chain combines TRBV2 with TRBJ2-6; 11 positions agree with TRBD1. This CDR3 has 16 residues. J gave up 3 bases and V 6 bases, and 4 bases lay outside the gene matches. Germline V CDR1 and CDR2: SNHLY, FYNNEI. CDR3 in amino acids: CASRTDRGLGANVLTF. The CDR3, as DNA: TGTGCCAGCAGGACGGACAGGGGGCTTGGGGCCAACGTCCTGACTTTC.

The rearrangement uses TRBV6-1 and TRBJ2-7; 13 positions agree with TRBD2. The CDR3 covers 13 residues. The V segment lost 8 bases and the J segment 5 bases; nucleotides outside the gene matches: 3. Per the germline V gene, CDR1 is MNHNS and CDR2 is SASEGT. The CDR3 protein is CASHGLAGDEQYF. In DNA, the CDR3 is TGTGCCAGCCATGGACTAGCGGGAGACGAGCAGTACTTC.

This chain uses TRBV7-2 with TRBJ2-7; TRBD2 matches 9 bases. Germline trimming cut 5 bases from V and 7 bases from J; bases unmatched to any gene: 12. From germline, CDR1 is SGHTA and CDR2 FQGNSA. CDR3 length: 15 amino acids. DNA for the CDR3: TGTGCCAGCAGCGTTAGCGGGGGATCCTACAATGAGCAGTACTTC. Translation gives CASSVSGGSYNEQYF.

This clonotype was seen just once. CDR3 DNA: TGCGCCAGCAGCTTGAGTCGGGGGGCCAGGACTGAAGCTTTCTTT. This translates into CASSLSRGARTEAFF. This chain connects TRBV5-1 to TRBJ1-1; a weak D match, TRBD1 (6 bases). The CDR3 has 15 amino acids. From germline, CDR1 is SGHRS and CDR2 YFSETQ. V shed 1 base and J shed 5 bases, with 15 bases lying between them.

This clonotype was observed many times. This chain joins TRBV29-1 and TRBJ2-7; D possibly corresponds to TRBD1 (8 bases). The V end lost 3 bases, the J end lost 6 bases, and 12 bases lay between the germline ends. The germline V gene encodes CDR1 SQVTM and CDR2 ANQGSEA. The CDR3 consists of 12 residues. The CDR3 loop reads CSVENRGGEQYF. The DNA for the CDR3 is TGCAGCGTTGAGAACAGGGGGGGCGAGCAGTACTTC.

V gene TRBV13 combines with J gene TRBJ1-2; maybe TRBD1 (6 bases). The germline CDR1 and CDR2 sequences are PRHDT and FYEKMQ (reference sequence). The CDR3 sequence is 13 residues long. Trimming stripped 9 bases from V and 4 bases from J, with 15 bases between. Here the CDR3 DNA reads TGTGCCAGTAGCCCGGACAGACGCTATGGCTACACCTTC. This encodes CASSPDRRYGYTF.

For this clonotype: No conserved phenylalanine or tryptophan ends this CDR3, so it is likely a read error. The chain employs TRBV13 and TRBJ2-6; possible D gene TRBD2, 7 bases. Germline CDR1 is PRHDT and CDR2 is FYEKMQ (reference sequence). The length of the CDR3 is 15 residues. The CDR3 is CASSVGGAGANVLTI. CDR3 bases: TGTGCCAGCAGCGTAGGGGGGGCTGGGGCCAACGTCCTGACTATC.

This clonotype has at least ten counts. The rearrangement links TRBV29-1 to TRBJ1-1, with TRBD1 matching over 8 bases. Germline CDR1 SQVTM, CDR2 ANQGSEA. The CDR3 is made up of 15 amino acids. After removal of 4 bases from V and 4 bases from J, the junction contained 11 bases not matched to a gene. CDR3 region: CSVVGGGQGFTEAFF. The CDR3 DNA is TGCAGCGTTGTGGGGGGAGGACAGGGCTTCACTGAAGCTTTCTTT.

The chain combines TRBV12-3 or TRBV12-4 with TRBJ1-2, with D maybe TRBD1 (5 bases). The CDR3 consists of 14 residues. V shed 3 bases and J shed 1 base, with 9 bases lying between them. The CDR3 sequence is CASSFGGINYGYTF. In DNA form, the CDR3 reads TGTGCCAGCAGTTTCGGGGGGATTAACTATGGCTACACCTTC.

Many counts were recorded for this clonotype. V is TRBV29-1 and J is TRBJ2-7; D is uncertain. This CDR3 spans 14 amino acids. V dropped 2 bases and J dropped 4 bases, with 15 bases sitting between them. Germline CDR1 is SQVTM and CDR2 is ANQGSEA. The CDR3 is CSVEFRTGGYEQYF. The CDR3 coding sequence is TGCAGCGTTGAATTTAGGACGGGTGGGTACGAGCAGTACTTC.

Regarding this clonotype: Compared with germline, one end of the junction differs, possibly owing to a read error. This chain links TRBV4-1 with TRBJ2-6; D is possibly TRBD1 or TRBD2 (5 bases each). The V gene's germline CDR1 is MGHRA and CDR2 YSYEKL. The CDR3 has 16 amino acids. CDR3 in amino acids: CASSQEGTSGANVLTF. As DNA, the CDR3 is TGTGCCAGCAGCCAAGAAGGGACCTCTGGGGCCAACGTCCTGACTTTC.

The J gene is TRBJ1-5, the V gene TRBV29-1; no definite D call. The CDR3 spans 12 residues. The germline V gene has CDR1 SQVTM and CDR2 ANQGSEA. The V end lost 5 bases, the J end lost 6 bases, and 11 bases lay between the germline ends. CDR3 DNA sequence: TGCAGCGTTAACAGCGCAGGTCAGCCCCAGCATTTT. It encodes CSVNSAGQPQHF.

Worth noting for this clonotype: A clone one base away is much larger, so this may be a read error. The chain is built from TRBV2 and TRBJ2-7; D is undetermined. The CDR3 contains 12 residues. Per germline, CDR1 SNHLY and CDR2 FYNNEI. CDR3 protein: CAGSGEVGEQYF. CDR3 nucleotides: TGTGCCGGCAGTGGGGAAGTGGGAGAGCAGTACTTC.

The sample holds one count of this clonotype. This chain joins TRBV3-1 and TRBJ1-1; 7 bases line up with TRBD1. Trimming took 1 base from V and 0 from J; bases not matched to a gene: 8. This CDR3 region has 17 residues. CDR1 and CDR2 from the germline V gene are LGHDT and YNNKEL (reference sequence). This CDR3 reads CASSQAQGRGMNTEAFF. The CDR3 DNA reads as TGTGCCAGCAGCCAAGCACAGGGCAGGGGGATGAACACTGAAGCTTTCTTT.

J is TRBJ1-5 and V is TRBV20-1; perhaps TRBD1 as D (5 bases). Germline loops: CDR1 DFQATT, CDR2 SNEGSKA (reference sequence). V dropped 7 bases and J dropped 4 bases, with 17 bases sitting between them. The CDR3 consists of 14 residues. CDR3 nucleotide sequence: TGCAGTGTGATGGCAGGGTGGATTAATCAGCCCCAGCATTTT. Protein product: CSVMAGWINQPQHF.